This TCR beta chain was captured by sequencing in a study of shared clonotypes between healthy human individuals. The table came from immunoSEQ multiplex PCR; TCRdb's copy has only in-frame clones and leaves some out. Found here are around 940,000 clones, 76% of them singletons; the top ten hold over 1.3%. The CDR3 spans 14 residues. From germline, CDR1 is ENHRY and CDR2 SYGVKD. Trimming shortened V by 3 bases and J by 5 bases, and 12 bases separated the two germline ends. This receptor was identified in a man younger than 35 in good health. Material for sequencing was memory CD4+ T cells sorted from blood. Subset described: CD45RA-negative fraction. This sequence joins TRBV10-3 and TRBJ2-3, with D tentatively TRBD1 (7 bases). CDR3 protein: CAISDRGDKDTQYF. Written as DNA, the CDR3 is TGTGCCATCAGTGACAGGGGGGATAAAGATACGCAGTATTTT.